One and the same sample provided the 23 T cell receptor beta chains below, sequenced in a study of control samples from healthy donors and cancer patients. Measured with immunoSEQ multiplex PCR; TCRdb has only the in-frame clones, and not every one. Of about 130,000 clones listed, over 75% are singletons. Sequenced: blood. Receptor source: a man aged 18 to 30 in good health.

CDR3: CATSDPLTGDDGYTF. The CDR3 DNA follows: TGTGCCACCAGTGACCCTTTGACCGGGGATGATGGCTACACCTTC. V and J are TRBV24-1 and TRBJ1-2; D remains unclear. Trimming left V 4 bases short and J 6 bases short, with 17 bases between. Germline CDR1 KGHDR, CDR2 SFDVKD. This CDR3 region has 15 residues.

V gene TRBV28 combines with J gene TRBJ2-1, with D possibly TRBD1 on 5 matching bases. Per the germline V gene, CDR1 is MDHEN and CDR2 is SYDVKM. The CDR3 length is 11 residues. CDR3 region: CVIRADNEQFF. For the CDR3, the DNA is TGTGTTATCAGGGCCGACAATGAGCAGTTCTTC.

The chain recombines TRBV5-4 with TRBJ1-1; D gene ambiguous. Germline V gene lookup returns CDR1 SGHNT and CDR2 YYREEE (reference sequence). The CDR3 has 12 residues. Deletions cut 4 bases from V and 5 bases from J, with 9 bases between. For the CDR3, the DNA is TGTGCCAGCAGCGGTCGTCAGACTGAAGCTTTCTTT. This translates into CASSGRQTEAFF.

This clone came up once. The V call is TRBV5-1, the J call TRBJ2-5; TRBD1 might be the D (6 bases). V was pared by 1 base and J by 4 bases, with 17 bases between. CDR1 and CDR2 from the germline V gene are SGHRS and YFSETQ. The CDR3 has 16 amino acids. The CDR3 protein is CASSLLFRGAGETQYF. CDR3 sequence (DNA): TGCGCCAGCAGCTTGTTGTTCAGGGGCGCAGGAGAGACCCAGTACTTC.

The rearrangement links TRBV6-5 to TRBJ2-1; D may be TRBD2 (5 bases). The CDR3 contains 13 residues. Germline assignment: CDR1 MNHEY and CDR2 SVGAGI. V was trimmed by 6 bases and J by 5 bases, leaving 11 bases between them. This CDR3 is CASSLSVNNEQFF. The CDR3 DNA is TGTGCCAGCAGCCTTAGCGTCAACAATGAGCAGTTCTTC.

This chain joins TRBV6-6 and TRBJ2-1, with D tentatively TRBD1 or TRBD2 (5 bases each). The V gene's germline CDR1 is MNHNY and CDR2 SVGAGI (reference sequence). V was pared by 6 bases and J by 9 bases, with 9 bases between. The CDR3 runs to 11 residues. In DNA, the CDR3 is TGTGCCAGCAGGCTTGGGGGTGAGCAGTTCTTC. Residues: CASRLGGEQFF.

The chain is built from TRBV28 and TRBJ1-3, with 7 bases that match TRBD1. Germline-derived CDR1 and CDR2 are MDHEN and SYDVKM. V was clipped by 6 bases and J by 3 bases; unmatched bases: 8. The CDR3 has 15 residues. The CDR3 here is CASSTDRNGGNTIYF. CDR3 DNA sequence: TGTGCCAGCAGCACGGACAGGAATGGTGGAAACACCATATATTTT.

The chain recombines TRBV24-1 with TRBJ1-4, with D maybe TRBD1 (5 bases). Germline V CDR1 and CDR2: KGHDR, SFDVKD. This CDR3 contains 15 residues. The V gene lost 2 bases and the J gene lost 3 bases, with 9 bases spanning the gap. The CDR3 region has the DNA TGTGCCACCAGTGATTCCCAGGGAGCTAATGAAAAACTGTTTTTT. Translating gives CATSDSQGANEKLFF.

This clone was seen once. CDR3 nucleotide sequence: TGTGCCAGCAGCCAAGACGGGGGTCCCTCCTACGAGCAGTACTTC. This codes for CASSQDGGPSYEQYF. The chain recombines TRBV4-2 with TRBJ2-7; weak D call: TRBD2 (6 bases). From germline, CDR1 is LGHNA and CDR2 YNFKEQ. The CDR3 contains 15 residues. The ends were cut back, 0 bases at V and 0 bases at J, with 9 bases in the middle.

The CDR3 DNA follows: TGTGCCAGCAGCCACGATTTGGCCGGGACAGGGAAGAATCAGCCCCAGCATTTT. This translates into CASSHDLAGTGKNQPQHF. The gene calls are TRBV7-9 and TRBJ1-5; 9 bases are shared with TRBD1. The J segment lost 4 bases and the V segment lost 5 bases, leaving 15 bases of the junction unmatched. Germline-derived CDR1 and CDR2 are SEHNR and FQNEAQ (reference sequence). The CDR3 is 18 amino acids.

This chain links TRBV19 with TRBJ1-4; 7 bases fit TRBD1. Germline-derived CDR1 and CDR2 are LNHDA and SQIVND (reference sequence). The trim removed 5 bases at V and 6 bases at J, leaving 9 bases unmatched. This CDR3 has 15 amino acids. CDR3 region: CASSSEGAVDEKLFF. The CDR3 DNA reads as TGTGCCAGTAGTTCTGAGGGGGCGGTGGATGAAAAACTGTTTTTT.

The rearrangement uses TRBV14 and TRBJ2-5; 11 bases fit TRBD2. Germline CDR1 is SGHDN and CDR2 is FVKESK. This CDR3 has 16 residues. V was clipped by 3 bases and J by 2 bases; unmatched bases: 5. CDR3 in amino acids: CASSHLSGGAQETQYF. The CDR3 nucleotides are TGTGCCAGCAGCCACCTTAGCGGGGGGGCACAAGAGACCCAGTACTTC.

This chain joins TRBV19 and TRBJ1-2; D may be TRBD1 (5 bases). From germline, CDR1 is LNHDA and CDR2 SQIVND (reference sequence). Trimming removed 5 bases from V and 8 bases from J, with 18 bases in between. CDR3 size: 14 residues. CDR3 nucleotide sequence: TGTGCCAGTAGTTCCCAGGACACCTCCACCGGCTACACCTTC. It is translated as CASSSQDTSTGYTF. The entire variable domain, with the rest obtained from reference TRBV19 and TRBJ1-2, is as follows: DGGITQSPKYLFRKEGQNVTLSCEQNLNHDAMYWYRQDPGQGLRLIYYSQIVNDFQKGDIAEGYSVSREKKESFPLTVTSAQKNPTAFYLCASSSQDTSTGYTFGSGTRLTVV.

The chain is built from TRBV12-3 or TRBV12-4 and TRBJ1-6; D is unresolved. CDR3 size: 13 residues. V was clipped by 3 bases and J by 11 bases, with 11 bases between them. CDR3 amino acids: CASSLSSMPPLHF. The CDR3 DNA is TGTGCCAGCAGTTTGTCCAGTATGCCACCCCTCCACTTT.

This chain uses TRBV19 with TRBJ1-4; 10 bases are shared with TRBD1. The germline V gene has CDR1 LNHDA and CDR2 SQIVND (reference sequence). The CDR3 totals 15 residues. J gave up 6 bases and V 1 base, and 2 bases lay outside the gene matches. CDR3 in amino acids: CASSIGGQGHEKLFF. In DNA, the CDR3 is TGTGCCAGTAGTATAGGGGGACAGGGGCATGAAAAACTGTTTTTT.

The rearrangement uses TRBV7-9 and TRBJ2-5, with 8 bases aligning to TRBD1. The germline V gene has CDR1 SEHNR and CDR2 FQNEAQ (reference sequence). This CDR3 comprises 15 residues. Trimming removed 5 bases from V and 8 bases from J; junction bases left unmatched: 13. The CDR3 loop reads CASSPGTGALETQYF. The CDR3, as DNA: TGTGCCAGCAGCCCTGGGACAGGTGCTTTAGAAACCCAGTACTTC.

Only one count was recorded for this clone. The chain joins TRBV3-1 (or the pseudogene TRBV3-2) to TRBJ1-5, with 7 bases lining up with TRBD1. This CDR3 contains 15 residues. From germline, CDR1 is LGHDT and CDR2 YNNKEL (reference sequence). Losses at the gene ends were 2 bases for V and 2 bases for J; bases not matched to a gene: 3. CDR3 sequence (DNA): TGTGCCAGCAGCCAACCCGGACAGGGCAATCAGCCCCAGCATTTT. This gives the protein CASSQPGQGNQPQHF.

The rearrangement links TRBV7-9 to TRBJ2-7; D could derive from TRBD1 or TRBD2 (6 bases each). Germline V CDR1 and CDR2: SEHNR, FQNEAQ (reference sequence). V lost 8 bases and J 3 bases, leaving 17 bases between the germline ends. The CDR3 contains 14 residues. This CDR3 reads CASPPEGHYYEQYF. CDR3 nucleotide sequence: TGTGCCAGCCCTCCGGAGGGACACTACTACGAGCAGTACTTC.

The chain has TRBV7-2 and TRBJ1-5, with a weak D call TRBD1 (5 bases). V shed 5 bases and J shed 4 bases, with 15 bases lying between them. Germline CDR1 reads SGHTA; CDR2 reads FQGNSA. This CDR3 spans 15 amino acids. CDR3 in DNA: TGTGCCAGCAGCCCCGGGCAGGGTGGGAATCAGCCCCAGCATTTT. Translating it yields CASSPGQGGNQPQHF.

CDR3 region: CASSERGQGRWNTEAFF. CDR3 coding DNA: TGTGCCAGCAGTGAAAGGGGACAGGGCCGGTGGAACACTGAAGCTTTCTTT. The chain uses TRBV6-1 and TRBJ1-1, with 9 bases matching TRBD1. CDR3 length equals 17 residues. Germline-derived CDR1 and CDR2 are MNHNS and SASEGT. V was clipped by 2 bases and J by 1 base; unmatched bases: 8.

The CDR3 region has the DNA TGTGCCAGCAGCGTAGCTTGGCAAGCTAACTATGGCTACACCTTC. This sequence encodes CASSVAWQANYGYTF. The rearrangement uses TRBV9 and TRBJ1-2; no definite D call. V lost 0 bases and J lost 0, with 9 bases in between. There are 15 residues in the CDR3. Germline loops: CDR1 SGDLS, CDR2 YYNGEE. Complete variable domain (other parts from reference TRBV9 and TRBJ1-2): DSGVTQTPKHLITATGQRVTLRCSPRSGDLSVYWYQQSLDQGLQFLIQYYNGEERAKGNILERFSAQQFPDLHSELNLSSLELGDSALYFCASSVAWQANYGYTFGSGTRLTVV.

This clone was counted a few times. The CDR3 nucleotides read TGTGCCAGCTCATTGGAGGGCCTTGAAGCTTTCTTT. Translating gives CASSLEGLEAFF. This chain joins TRBV18 and TRBJ1-1, with unresolved D. The CDR3 runs to 12 residues. With 5 bases removed from V and 7 bases from J, the gap between germline ends came to 11 bases. Germline CDR1 reads KGHSH; CDR2 reads LQKENI.

This sequence joins TRBV6-6 and TRBJ1-2, with TRBD1 matching over 10 bases. The CDR3 covers 14 residues. The J segment lost 2 bases and the V segment lost 4 bases, leaving 1 base of the junction unmatched. Per the germline V gene, CDR1 is MNHNY and CDR2 is SVGAGI (reference sequence). The CDR3 sequence: CASSWGQGNYGYTF. For the CDR3, the DNA is TGTGCCAGCAGTTGGGGACAGGGGAACTATGGCTACACCTTC.